One sample yielded the 8 T cell receptor beta chains listed below, sequenced in a study of immune evolution from preneoplasia to lung adenocarcinoma. Assay used: immunoSEQ multiplex PCR; TCRdb lists only in-frame clones, some missing. Among tens of thousands of clones listed, over 75% were seen once. The specimen was FFPE invasive lung adenocarcinoma tissue. All receptors derive from a person in their sixties with lung adenocarcinoma.

This rearrangement joins TRBV7-2 to TRBJ2-1, with TRBD2 matching 8 bases. The CDR3 covers 15 residues. The trim removed 8 bases at V and 4 bases at J, leaving 10 bases unmatched. CDR1 is SGHTA and CDR2 is FQGNSA in the germline V gene. CDR3: CASARAGGSYNEQFF. DNA of the CDR3: TGTGCCAGCGCCAGGGCGGGAGGATCTTACAATGAGCAGTTCTTC.

In its sample, this clone ranks as medium-sized. The gene calls are TRBV15 and TRBJ2-7; a possible D gene is TRBD2 (6 bases). CDR1 is LNHNV, CDR2 YYDKDF, per germline (reference sequence). Trimming removed 1 base from V and 5 bases from J, with 12 bases in between. The CDR3 runs 14 residues. The CDR3 DNA reads as TGTGCCACCAGCAGAGGCGGGGCGGACGACGAGCAGTACTTC. Its translation: CATSRGGADDEQYF.

The V and J genes are TRBV7-8 and TRBJ1-1; D perhaps matches TRBD1 (5 bases). CDR1 SGHVS and CDR2 FQNEAQ come from the germline V gene. Trimming left V 5 bases short and J 3 bases short, with 16 bases between. CDR3 size: 15 residues. The CDR3 DNA reads TGTGCCAGCAGCGCCTTATTACAGGTATACACTGAAGCTTTCTTT. It specifies CASSALLQVYTEAFF.

The rearrangement links TRBV6-5 to TRBJ2-7; D might be TRBD1 (5 bases). The CDR3 sequence is 13 residues long. Trimming left V 7 bases short and J 8 bases short, with 18 bases between. In germline, CDR1 is MNHEY, CDR2 SVGAGI. CDR3 DNA sequence: TGTGCCAGCACCTGGAAAGGCACGGACAAGCAGTACTTC. It encodes CASTWKGTDKQYF.

The V call is TRBV6-1, the J call TRBJ2-3; a possible D gene is TRBD1 (6 bases). V lost 10 bases and J 0 bases, leaving 11 bases between the germline ends. This CDR3 region has 13 residues. From germline, CDR1 is MNHNS and CDR2 SASEGT. This CDR3 reads CATEGESTDTQYF. The CDR3 nucleotides are TGTGCCACCGAGGGGGAAAGCACAGATACGCAGTATTTT.

V usage is TRBV5-1 and J usage is TRBJ2-1; TRBD2 is a possible D gene (5 bases). CDR1 is SGHRS and CDR2 is YFSETQ in the germline V gene. The CDR3 extends over 13 amino acids. V was cut by 9 bases and J by 3 bases, with 13 bases left in between. The CDR3 region is CATGESDYNEQFF. The DNA for the CDR3 is TGCGCCACTGGGGAGTCCGACTACAATGAGCAGTTCTTC. Drawing the rest from reference TRBV5-1 and TRBJ2-1, the complete variable domain is KAGVTQTPRYLIKTRGQQVTLSCSPISGHRSVSWYQQTPGQGLQFLFEYFSETQRNKGNFPGRFSGRQFSNSRSEMNVSTLELGDSALYLCATGESDYNEQFFGPGTRLTVL.

V gene TRBV6-5 combines with J gene TRBJ2-1; 8 bases are a match to TRBD2. There are 15 residues in the CDR3. V lost 2 bases, J lost 5 bases, and 5 bases stayed unmatched. In germline, CDR1 is MNHEY, CDR2 SVGAGI. The CDR3 nucleotides read TGTGCCAGCAGTTACCAGACTAGCGTCAACAATGAGCAGTTCTTC. It is translated as CASSYQTSVNNEQFF.

The DNA for the CDR3 is TGTGCCAGCAGCTTAGGACGCAATCCCCTGGAGACCCAGTACTTC. It encodes CASSLGRNPLETQYF. This rearrangement joins TRBV11-3 to TRBJ2-5; D unclear. This CDR3 has 15 amino acids. Trimming cost V 1 base and J 5 bases, with 14 bases left between them. CDR1 and CDR2 (germline): SGHNT, YENEEA.